This T cell receptor beta chain emerged from a study of blood T cell repertoires in COVID-19. This clone has more than one count but fewer than ten. Using immunoSEQ multiplex PCR, the repertoire was profiled, and TCRdb retains in-frame clones only, with some absent. The sample lists tens of thousands of clones; around 87% were seen once. CDR1 and CDR2 from the germline V gene are MDHEN and SYDVKM. This CDR3 region has 17 residues. J gave up 3 bases and V 8 bases, and 10 bases lay outside the gene matches. This chain joins TRBV28 and TRBJ2-2; 12 bases map to TRBD2. The source is a human donor in a cohort sampled during active COVID-19. The sequenced sample consisted of peripheral blood. The CDR3 loop is CASSEVRLAGDTGELFF. Here the CDR3 DNA reads TGTGCCAGCTCAGAGGTCCGACTAGCGGGAGACACCGGGGAGCTGTTTTTT.